The 8 T cell receptor beta chains below come from one sample, sequenced in a study of blood T cells in healthy people across ages. Alongside a J-beta primer mix, a sample-barcoded 5' primer served in a second PCR lasting roughly 6 to 11 cycles. From the 5' RACE reads, TCRdb called clonotypes with MiXCR, one entry per CDR3 protein. Of about 1.8 million distinct CDR3 sequences in the sample, approximately 50% were seen once. Input material: blood. The origin of the receptors is a woman in her thirties or forties in good health.

This chain uses TRBV28 with TRBJ2-7; 8 bases match TRBD1. The CDR3 runs to 12 residues. The germline CDR1 and CDR2 sequences are MDHEN and SYDVKM. V lost 6 bases and J lost 8; bases outside the gene matches: 6. The chain's CDR3 is CASSRQGLKQYF. The CDR3 coding sequence is TGTGCCAGCAGCCGACAGGGGCTAAAGCAGTACTTC.

The chain links TRBV6-5 to TRBJ1-5, with D tentatively TRBD1 (5 bases). The germline CDR1 and CDR2 sequences are MNHEY and SVGAGI. The ends were cut back, 5 bases at V and 4 bases at J, with 24 bases in the middle. The CDR3 is made up of 18 amino acids. CDR3 region: CASSTTFNPGTRNQPQHF. The CDR3 DNA follows: TGTGCCAGCAGTACTACTTTTAATCCAGGGACTCGGAATCAGCCCCAGCATTTT.

This clonotype appeared many times. The chain carries TRBV5-1 and TRBJ2-1, with D possibly being TRBD2 (5 bases). V lost 4 bases to trimming and J lost 4 bases, with 18 bases between them. Per the germline V gene, CDR1 is SGHRS and CDR2 is YFSETQ. The CDR3 covers 16 residues. The chain's CDR3 is CASSPPGEFPYNEQFF. In DNA, the CDR3 is TGCGCCAGCAGCCCCCCCGGGGAGTTCCCTTACAATGAGCAGTTCTTC.

The chain has TRBV5-1 and TRBJ1-1, with 7 bases matching TRBD1. CDR1 SGHRS and CDR2 YFSETQ come from the germline V gene. The CDR3 has 13 residues. V trimming: 4 bases; J trimming: 4 bases; junction bases outside the gene matches: 4. The CDR3 nucleotides read TGCGCCAGCAGCAAGGAGGGGGCCACTGAAGCTTTCTTT. As protein: CASSKEGATEAFF.

Note on this clonotype: Mismatch with germline at one junction end may stem from a read error. The V call is TRBV11-1, the J call TRBJ2-7; D uncertain. CDR3 length equals 13 residues. The germline CDR1 and CDR2 sequences are SGHAT and FQDESV (reference sequence). The CDR3 DNA follows: TGTGCCAGCATCTTAAGTCAGCTCTACGAGCAGTACTTC. This encodes CASILSQLYEQYF.

This clonotype occurred a few times. The CDR3 reads CASSQVWSGGYNEQFF. CDR3 DNA sequence: TGTGCCAGCAGCCAAGTATGGAGCGGGGGTTACAATGAGCAGTTCTTC. The chain recombines TRBV3-1 with TRBJ2-1, with 8 nucleotides matching TRBD2. V lost 1 base, J lost 4 bases, and 6 bases stayed unmatched. There are 16 residues in the CDR3. The V gene's germline CDR1 is LGHDT and CDR2 YNNKEL (reference sequence).

The J gene is TRBJ2-7, the V gene TRBV5-4; D not resolved. The assigned J gene may be wrong: the sequence end matches TRBJ2-5 better. This CDR3 has 14 amino acids. Germline V gene sequence: CDR1 SGHNT, CDR2 YYREEE (reference sequence). CDR3 region: CASSLVDVTETQYF. CDR3 in DNA: TGTGCCAGCAGCTTGGTAGATGTGACAGAGACCCAGTACTTC.

The rearrangement joins TRBV6-2 or TRBV6-3 to TRBJ2-7; maybe TRBD1 (6 bases). The end of the DNA aligns better with TRBJ2-5, so the J call may be wrong. The CDR3 contains 15 residues. Germline CDR1 and CDR2: MNHEY and SVGEGT. CDR3 nucleotides: TGTGCCAGCAGTTCCGGGACATCCCTCCAAGAGACCCAGTACTTC. It yields the protein CASSSGTSLQETQYF.